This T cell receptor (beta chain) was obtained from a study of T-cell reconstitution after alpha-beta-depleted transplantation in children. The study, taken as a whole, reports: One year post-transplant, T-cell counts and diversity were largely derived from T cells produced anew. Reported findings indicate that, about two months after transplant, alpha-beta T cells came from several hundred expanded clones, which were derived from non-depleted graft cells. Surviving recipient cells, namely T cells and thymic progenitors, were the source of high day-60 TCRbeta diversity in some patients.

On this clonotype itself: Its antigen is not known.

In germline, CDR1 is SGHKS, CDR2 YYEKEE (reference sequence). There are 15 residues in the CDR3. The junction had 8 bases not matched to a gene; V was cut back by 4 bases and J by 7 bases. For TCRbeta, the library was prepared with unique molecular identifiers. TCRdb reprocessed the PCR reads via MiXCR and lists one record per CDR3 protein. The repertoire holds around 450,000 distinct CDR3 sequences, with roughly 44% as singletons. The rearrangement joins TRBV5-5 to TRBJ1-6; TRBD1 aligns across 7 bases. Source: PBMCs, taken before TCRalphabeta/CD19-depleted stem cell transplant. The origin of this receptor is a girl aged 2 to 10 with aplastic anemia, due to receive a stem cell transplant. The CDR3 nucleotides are TGTGCCAGCAGCACCCGGACAGGAGGGAATTCACCCCTCCACTTT. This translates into CASSTRTGGNSPLHF.